This passage covers 24 T cell receptor beta chains from one sample sequenced in a study of blood T cell repertoires in COVID-19. Assay used: immunoSEQ multiplex PCR; TCRdb lists only in-frame clones, some missing. The data hold approximately 120,000 clones, with around four fifths observed a single time. Sequencing was done on a sample of peripheral blood. All receptors come from a human donor in a cohort sampled during active COVID-19.

This clone was observed a single time. The gene calls are TRBV3-1 (or the pseudogene TRBV3-2) and TRBJ1-4; D not resolved. The V end was cut by 4 bases, the J end by 7 bases, with 28 bases between. The V gene's germline CDR1 is LGHDT and CDR2 YNNKEL (reference sequence). This CDR3 comprises 19 residues. DNA for the CDR3: TGTGCCAGCAGCCGCCAAGGGTCAAATTCGAGGGCGCAGGCTGAAAAACTGTTTTTT. It specifies CASSRQGSNSRAQAEKLFF.

This clone appeared once. CDR3 protein: CASSQGGSSGRAGEETQYF. For the CDR3, the DNA is TGTGCCAGCAGCCAAGGAGGGTCTAGCGGGAGGGCCGGGGAGGAGACCCAGTACTTC. The V gene is TRBV3-1 (or the pseudogene TRBV3-2), the J gene TRBJ2-5, with 12 bases matching TRBD2. There are 19 residues in the CDR3. Germline CDR1 is LGHDT and CDR2 is YNNKEL (reference sequence). The V and J ends lost 1 base and 5 bases, in that order; junction bases with no gene match: 14.

V is TRBV5-5 and J is TRBJ2-3; 7 nucleotides align to TRBD1. From germline, CDR1 is SGHKS and CDR2 YYEKEE (reference sequence). J was trimmed by 0 bases and V by 2 bases; bases with no gene match: 9. The CDR3 has 17 amino acids. The CDR3 nucleotides are TGTGCCAGCAGCTTTAAGACAGGGCCACTCAGCACAGATACGCAGTATTTT. This translates into CASSFKTGPLSTDTQYF.

V and J are TRBV27 and TRBJ1-2; 8 nucleotides line up with TRBD1. The CDR3 is 13 residues long. Germline values: CDR1 MNHEY, CDR2 SMNVEV (reference sequence). V lost 2 bases and J lost 4; bases outside the gene matches: 0. CDR3 sequence (DNA): TGTGCCAGCAGTTTAACAGGGGGCTATGGCTACACCTTC. This sequence encodes CASSLTGGYGYTF.

This clone was observed many times. The gene calls are TRBV5-4 and TRBJ2-1; TRBD2 aligns across 8 bases. The V gene end was trimmed by 5 bases and the J gene end by 8 bases; junction bases not matched to a gene: 6. Germline V gene data show CDR1 as SGHNT and CDR2 as YYREEE (reference sequence). CDR3 length: 13 residues. The CDR3, as DNA: TGTGCCAGCAGGACGGGGGGGCGGGATGAGCAGTTCTTC. Encoded protein: CASRTGGRDEQFF.

This chain links TRBV6-5 with TRBJ1-6, with D tentatively TRBD1 (5 bases). The CDR3 is 15 amino acids. CDR1 is MNHEY, CDR2 SVGAGI, per germline. Between the trimmed V and J ends, which lost 2 bases and 9 bases, there was a span of 14 bases. CDR3 sequence reads: CASSYAGRAISPLHF. The DNA of the CDR3 is TGTGCCAGCAGTTACGCCGGCAGGGCGATTTCACCCCTCCACTTT.

The chain combines TRBV3-1 (or the pseudogene TRBV3-2) with TRBJ2-3; 7 bases agree with TRBD2. The V segment lost 4 bases and the J segment 6 bases; nucleotides outside the gene matches: 1. This CDR3 is built from 12 residues. Germline loops: CDR1 LGHDT, CDR2 YNNKEL (reference sequence). Here the CDR3 reads CASSRAGDTQYF. The CDR3, as DNA: TGTGCCAGCAGCCGAGCGGGGGATACGCAGTATTTT.

The J gene is TRBJ1-2, the V gene TRBV7-3; D is uncertain. The germline gives CDR1 SGHTA, CDR2 FQGTGA. V was cut by 2 bases and J by 6 bases, with 13 bases left in between. This CDR3 has 14 amino acids. Written as DNA, the CDR3 is TGTGCCAGCAGCTTAGGGCCGACCGGGGATGGCTACACCTTC. Its translation: CASSLGPTGDGYTF.

This clone came up a few times. The V and J genes are TRBV28 and TRBJ1-5; weak D call: TRBD1 (6 bases). The V and J ends lost 3 bases and 6 bases respectively, with 15 bases between them. CDR3 length equals 15 residues. Germline CDR1 is MDHEN and CDR2 is SYDVKM. The CDR3, as DNA: TGTGCCAGCAGTTTCCAGGGGCGCTCTGGTCAGCCCCAGCATTTT. Translation gives CASSFQGRSGQPQHF. Supplemented by reference TRBV28 and TRBJ1-5, the full variable domain reads DVKVTQSSRYLVKRTGEKVFLECVQDMDHENMFWYRQDPGLGLRLIYFSYDVKMKEKGDIPEGYSVSREKKERFSLILESASTNQTSMYLCASSFQGRSGQPQHFGDGTRLSIL.

This rearrangement joins TRBV9 to TRBJ2-2; D is possibly TRBD1 (5 bases). Trimming took off 7 bases at V and 5 bases at J, with 12 bases between the two ends. CDR1 SGDLS and CDR2 YYNGEE come from the germline V gene. This CDR3 is 13 amino acids long. CDR3 loop: CASQQGGTGELFF. In DNA, the CDR3 is TGTGCCAGCCAGCAGGGTGGGACCGGGGAGCTGTTTTTT. The complete variable domain, with remaining parts taken from reference TRBV9 and TRBJ2-2, reads DSGVTQTPKHLITATGQRVTLRCSPRSGDLSVYWYQQSLDQGLQFLIQYYNGEERAKGNILERFSAQQFPDLHSELNLSSLELGDSALYFCASQQGGTGELFFGEGSRLTVL.

This chain uses TRBV5-4 with TRBJ2-3; 11 positions agree with TRBD2. V trimming: 3 bases; J trimming: 2 bases; junction bases outside the gene matches: 5. Germline CDR1 and CDR2: SGHNT and YYREEE (reference sequence). This CDR3 is 16 amino acids long. CDR3 sequence (DNA): TGTGCCAGCAGCTCCATAGCGGGGGGGCACACAGATACGCAGTATTTT. It specifies CASSSIAGGHTDTQYF.

The chain joins TRBV4-1 to TRBJ2-5; perhaps TRBD1 as D (5 bases). This CDR3 has 13 amino acids. Trimming removed 1 base at V and 2 bases at J, with 5 bases between. Germline V gene lookup returns CDR1 MGHRA and CDR2 YSYEKL. CDR3 loop: CASSQGQQETQYF. CDR3 nucleotide sequence: TGCGCCAGCAGCCAAGGACAGCAAGAGACCCAGTACTTC.

The chain combines TRBV7-3 with TRBJ1-6; 9 bases map to TRBD1. This CDR3 is built from 15 residues. Germline trimming cut 6 bases from V and 7 bases from J; bases unmatched to any gene: 7. CDR1 is SGHTA, CDR2 FQGTGA, per germline. The CDR3 region is CASRQDRGYNSPLHF. CDR3 sequence (DNA): TGTGCCAGCAGGCAGGACAGGGGTTACAATTCACCCCTCCACTTT.

The V call is TRBV2, the J call TRBJ1-1; possible D gene TRBD1, 5 bases. There are 13 residues in the CDR3. The V gene's germline CDR1 is SNHLY and CDR2 FYNNEI. V dropped 4 bases and J dropped 1 base, with 7 bases sitting between them. The CDR3 protein is CASSVGENTEAFF. CDR3 DNA sequence: TGTGCCAGCAGTGTAGGGGAGAACACTGAAGCTTTCTTT. Full variable domain (rest looked up from reference TRBV2 and TRBJ1-1): EPEVTQTPSHQVTQMGQEVILRCVPISNHLYFYWYRQILGQKVEFLVSFYNNEISEKSEIFDDQFSVERPDGSNFTLKIRSTKLEDSAMYFCASSVGENTEAFFGQGTRLTVV.

In this sample, this clone turned up once. The V call is TRBV30, the J call TRBJ2-1; TRBD2 aligns across 14 bases. The germline CDR1 and CDR2 sequences are GTSNPN and SVGIG (reference sequence). V shed 0 bases, J shed 7 bases, and the junction held 2 bases outside the gene matches. CDR3 length: 15 residues. CDR3 protein: CAWSVTSGGGNEQFF. DNA of the CDR3: TGTGCCTGGAGTGTGACTAGCGGGGGGGGAAATGAGCAGTTCTTC.

This clone was counted a few times. This sequence joins TRBV2 and TRBJ2-7; D not resolved. The CDR3 loop spans 15 amino acids. Trimming left V 6 bases short and J 0 bases short, with 15 bases between. In germline, CDR1 is SNHLY, CDR2 FYNNEI. The CDR3: CASSGFHSPSYEQYF. The CDR3 region has the DNA TGTGCCAGCAGCGGTTTCCATTCCCCCTCCTACGAGCAGTACTTC.

The chain's CDR3 is CASSVTGPEQFF. Written as DNA, the CDR3 is TGTGCCAGCAGCGTTACAGGGCCTGAGCAGTTCTTC. This chain connects TRBV7-9 to TRBJ2-1; perhaps TRBD1 as D (6 bases). This CDR3 is built from 12 residues. Trimming left V 5 bases short and J 9 bases short, with 11 bases between. Germline V CDR1 and CDR2: SEHNR, FQNEAQ (reference sequence).

This clone was seen a few times. V usage is TRBV7-3 and J usage is TRBJ2-1; 9 bases are shared with TRBD1. CDR1 and CDR2 from the germline V gene are SGHTA and FQGTGA. The CDR3 covers 15 residues. Trimming removed 6 bases from V and 6 bases from J; junction bases left unmatched: 9. The CDR3 coding sequence is TGTGCCAGCAGTTTCGGACAGGGGACTTCCAATGAGCAGTTCTTC. As protein: CASSFGQGTSNEQFF.

The chain recombines TRBV4-3 with TRBJ1-4, with unresolved D. CDR1 and CDR2 from the germline V gene are LGHNA and YSLEER. V was shortened by 1 base and J by 7 bases, with 7 bases between the two germline ends. This CDR3 region has 13 residues. The CDR3 DNA follows: TGCGCCAGCAGCCAAGTGTATTTTGAAAAACTGTTTTTT. Its protein is CASSQVYFEKLFF.

This chain uses TRBV3-1 (or the pseudogene TRBV3-2) with TRBJ2-5, with D tentatively TRBD2 (6 bases). The CDR3 runs 14 residues. Per the germline V gene, CDR1 is LGHDT and CDR2 is YNNKEL (reference sequence). Deletions cut 1 base from V and 2 bases from J, with 8 bases between. CDR3 loop: CASSQGGRQETQYF. CDR3 bases: TGTGCCAGCAGCCAAGGAGGGAGGCAAGAGACCCAGTACTTC.

Comment on this clone: Different DNA sequences within this sample yield the same CDR3. This rearrangement joins TRBV19 to TRBJ1-5; 9 nucleotides line up with TRBD1. The CDR3 runs to 14 residues. With V trimmed by 7 bases and J by 7 bases, 8 bases remained unmatched. Germline CDR1 LNHDA, CDR2 SQIVND (reference sequence). The CDR3 DNA is TGTGCCAGTACCTCGGGACAGGGCGGCCAGCCCCAGCATTTT. The encoded protein is CASTSGQGGQPQHF.

The V and J genes are TRBV7-9 and TRBJ1-3; D remains ambiguous. The CDR3 extends over 14 amino acids. The germline gives CDR1 SEHNR, CDR2 FQNEAQ (reference sequence). V was clipped by 6 bases and J by 2 bases, with 11 bases between them. The CDR3: CASRFELTGNTIYF. The CDR3 bases are TGTGCCAGCAGGTTTGAACTTACTGGAAACACCATATATTTT.

The chain employs TRBV28 and TRBJ2-1, with 9 bases identical to TRBD2. After removal of 4 bases from V and 5 bases from J, the junction contained 6 bases not matched to a gene. Per germline, CDR1 MDHEN and CDR2 SYDVKM. This CDR3 has 15 residues. CDR3 residues: CASSYQRGADNEQFF. CDR3 bases: TGTGCCAGCAGTTACCAGCGGGGGGCAGACAATGAGCAGTTCTTC.

A few counts support this clone. The rearrangement joins TRBV28 to TRBJ2-7, with D possibly being TRBD2 (5 bases). Germline CDR1 MDHEN, CDR2 SYDVKM. Trimming removed 8 bases at V and 0 bases at J, with 8 bases between. This CDR3 spans 12 amino acids. The CDR3 loop is CASRGNSYEQYF. CDR3 nucleotide sequence: TGTGCCAGCCGGGGAAACTCCTACGAGCAGTACTTC. Complete variable domain (other parts from reference TRBV28 and TRBJ2-7): DVKVTQSSRYLVKRTGEKVFLECVQDMDHENMFWYRQDPGLGLRLIYFSYDVKMKEKGDIPEGYSVSREKKERFSLILESASTNQTSMYLCASRGNSYEQYFGPGTRLTVT.